This TCR beta chain was captured in a study of breast tumors, draining lymph nodes, adjacent tissues. Findings and limits, study-wide: The lymph node origin of tumor T cells was framed as consistent with a hypothesis, not demonstrated.

CDR1 and CDR2 from the germline V gene are SEHNR and FQNEAQ (reference sequence). CDR3 length: 13 amino acids. As for this clonotype: Antigen: not known. One end of the junction does not line up with germline, which may come from a read error.

MiXCR was run by TCRdb on the multiplex PCR reads, yielding one entry per CDR3 protein. The sample carries about 230,000 distinct CDR3 sequences, 32% recorded once. The lymph nodes were axillary draining lymph nodes from breast cancer patients. The TCR sequence derives from a female donor with breast cancer. Some clones in this sample may be carry-over from other donors' samples. V and J are TRBV7-9 and TRBJ2-6; TRBD1 aligns across 7 bases. Sequencing was done on a sample of axillary lymph node tissue. The CDR3 region is CASSQAGGNVLTF. CDR3 in DNA: TGTGCCAGCAGTCAGGCAGGGGGCAACGTCCTGACTTTC. The full variable domain, completed using reference TRBV7-9 and TRBJ2-6, is DTGVSQNPRHKITKRGQNVTFRCDPISEHNRLYWYRQTLGQGPEFLTYFQNEAQLEKSRLLSDRFSAERPKGSFSTLEIQRTEQGDSAMYLCASSQAGGNVLTFGAGSRLTVL.